The clone carrying this T cell receptor beta chain was recorded a few times. The sample belongs to a study of blood T cell repertoires in COVID-19. Study summary: From the United States, Italy and Spain came samples of acute and convalescent COVID-19.

Per the study methods: Amplification of reference gene primers provided the estimated nucleated cell counts. Measured with immunoSEQ multiplex PCR; TCRdb has only the in-frame clones, and not every one. D and trimming come from the DNA, and the V and J calls and clone size come from that table. The sample yields about 110,000 clones, 65% to 80% seen once. CDR1 is SNHLY and CDR2 is FYNNEI in the germline V gene. The V end lost 4 bases, the J end lost 1 base, and 10 bases lay between the germline ends. There are 14 residues in the CDR3. This TCR was sampled from a woman in her forties with acute or convalescent COVID-19. Sequencing was performed on peripheral blood. The V and J genes are TRBV2 and TRBJ1-1; tentative D call: TRBD1 (6 bases). The CDR3 bases are TGTGCCAGCAGTGGACAGGTGGCGAACACTGAAGCTTTCTTT. Protein sequence: CASSGQVANTEAFF.